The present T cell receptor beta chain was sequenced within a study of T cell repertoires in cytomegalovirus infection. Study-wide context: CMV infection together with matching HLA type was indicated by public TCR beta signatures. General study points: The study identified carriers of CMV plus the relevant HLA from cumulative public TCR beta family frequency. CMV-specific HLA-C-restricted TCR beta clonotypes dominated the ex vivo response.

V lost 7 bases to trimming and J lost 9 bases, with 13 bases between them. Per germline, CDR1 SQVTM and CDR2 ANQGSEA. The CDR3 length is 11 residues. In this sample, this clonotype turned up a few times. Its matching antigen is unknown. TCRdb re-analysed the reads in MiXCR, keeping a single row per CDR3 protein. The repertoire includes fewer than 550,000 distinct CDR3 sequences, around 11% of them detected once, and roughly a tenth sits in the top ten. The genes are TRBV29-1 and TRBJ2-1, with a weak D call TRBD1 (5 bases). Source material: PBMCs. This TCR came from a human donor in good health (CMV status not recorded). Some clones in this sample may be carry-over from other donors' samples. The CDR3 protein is CSAPAGFEQFF. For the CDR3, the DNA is TGCAGCGCTCCGGCAGGGTTTGAGCAGTTCTTC.